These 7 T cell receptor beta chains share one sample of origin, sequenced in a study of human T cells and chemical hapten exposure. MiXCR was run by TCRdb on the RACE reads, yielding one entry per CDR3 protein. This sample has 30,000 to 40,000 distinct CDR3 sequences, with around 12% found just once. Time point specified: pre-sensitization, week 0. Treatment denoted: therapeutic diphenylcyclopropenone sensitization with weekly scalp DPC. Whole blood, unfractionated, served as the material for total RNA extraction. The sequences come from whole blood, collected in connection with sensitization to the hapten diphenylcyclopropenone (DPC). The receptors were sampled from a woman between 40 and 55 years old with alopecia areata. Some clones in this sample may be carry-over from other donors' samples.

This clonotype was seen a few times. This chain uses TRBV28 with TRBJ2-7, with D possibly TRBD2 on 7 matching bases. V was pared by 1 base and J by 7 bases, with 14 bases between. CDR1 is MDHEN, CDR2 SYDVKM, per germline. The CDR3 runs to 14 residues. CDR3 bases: TGTGCCAGCAGTTTATCGGGGGGCTCCGGAGAGCAGTACTTC. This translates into CASSLSGGSGEQYF.

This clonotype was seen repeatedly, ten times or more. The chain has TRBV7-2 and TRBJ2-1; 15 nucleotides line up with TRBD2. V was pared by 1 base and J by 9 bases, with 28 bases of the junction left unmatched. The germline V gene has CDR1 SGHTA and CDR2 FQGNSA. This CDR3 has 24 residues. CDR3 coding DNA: TGTGCCAGCAGCTTAGGGGGTGGACTAGCGGGAGGGCAATTCCCTCTAGCAAGGAACGTTGAGCAGTTCTTC. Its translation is CASSLGGGLAGGQFPLARNVEQFF.

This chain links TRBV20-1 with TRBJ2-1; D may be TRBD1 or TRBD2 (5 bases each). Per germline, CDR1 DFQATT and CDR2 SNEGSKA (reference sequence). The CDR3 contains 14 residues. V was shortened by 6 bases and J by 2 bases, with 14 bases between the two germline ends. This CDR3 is CSAVGGAPYNEQFF. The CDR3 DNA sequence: TGCAGTGCCGTTGGGGGAGCCCCCTACAATGAGCAGTTCTTC.

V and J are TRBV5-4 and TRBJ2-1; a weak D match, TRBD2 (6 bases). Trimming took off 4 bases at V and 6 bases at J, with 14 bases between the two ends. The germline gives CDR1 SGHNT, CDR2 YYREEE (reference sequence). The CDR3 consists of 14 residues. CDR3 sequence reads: CASSLTAAGNEQFF. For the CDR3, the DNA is TGTGCCAGCAGCCTGACGGCAGCGGGCAATGAGCAGTTCTTC.

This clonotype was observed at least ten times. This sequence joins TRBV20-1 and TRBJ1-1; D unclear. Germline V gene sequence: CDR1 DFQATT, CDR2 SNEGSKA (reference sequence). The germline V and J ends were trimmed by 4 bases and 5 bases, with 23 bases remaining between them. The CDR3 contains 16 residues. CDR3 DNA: TGCAGTGCTATTATACCAAATGGGCTCATGGGGACTGAAGCTTTCTTT. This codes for CSAIIPNGLMGTEAFF.

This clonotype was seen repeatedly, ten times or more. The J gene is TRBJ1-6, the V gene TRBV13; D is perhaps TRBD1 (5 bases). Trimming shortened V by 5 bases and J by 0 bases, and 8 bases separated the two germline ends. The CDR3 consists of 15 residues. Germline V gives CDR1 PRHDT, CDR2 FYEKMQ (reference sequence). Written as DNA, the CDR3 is TGTGCCAGCAGCGCCGGGGGCTCCTATAATTCACCCCTCCACTTT. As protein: CASSAGGSYNSPLHF.

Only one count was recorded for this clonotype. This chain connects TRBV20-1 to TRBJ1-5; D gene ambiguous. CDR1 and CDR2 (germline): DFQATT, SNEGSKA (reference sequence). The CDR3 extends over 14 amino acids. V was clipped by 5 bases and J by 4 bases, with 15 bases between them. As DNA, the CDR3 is TGCAGTGCTCTTAGGAGAAGTTATAATCAGCCCCAGCATTTT. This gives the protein CSALRRSYNQPQHF.